This entry features one T cell receptor (beta chain) sequence. What antigen it recognizes has not been identified. No base quality information exists; no much larger clone differs at one position. Distinct nucleotide sequences in the sample also encode this CDR3. Sample time point, as interpreted from the label and publication: baseline before oral tofacitinib. Lesional scalp punch biopsies and peripheral blood were obtained from alopecia areata patients. PBMCs were isolated by density centrifugation and stained for CD3, CD4 and CD8, and CD4+ and CD8+ T cells were sorted on a FACSAria. The sample is drawn from a study of CD8+ T cells in alopecia areata (dated by TCRdb to 2016 to 2019). Describing the broader study: The treated patients, all with moderate-to-severe alopecia areata, were enrolled in an open-label pilot trial of oral tofacitinib given at 5 to 10 mg twice daily. Patients stayed on tofacitinib for 6 to 18 months and then had 6 months of follow-up off drug so that delayed response and recurrence could be assessed. High-throughput TCRbeta sequencing was used to examine T cell clonal expansion in alopecia areata in both the C3H/HeJ mouse model and human patients. In humans, TCRbeta sequencing was performed on scalp tissue and on sorted CD4+ and CD8+ peripheral blood T cells from healthy controls and from patients with patchy or totalis/universalis alopecia areata. Patients on tofacitinib were biopsied at baseline and after 4 and 24 weeks of treatment, and several of the patients also had a later scalp biopsy. Scalp clonality was compared across normal scalp (n=4), patchy alopecia areata scalp (n=8), and alopecia totalis/universalis scalp (n=8). RNA was obtained with the PAXgene miRNA kit for fixed scalp, the miRNeasy kit for PBMCs, and the RNeasy kit for mouse skin. TCRbeta CDR3 regions were amplified by immunoSEQ multiplex PCR with 35 Vbeta forward and 13 Jbeta reverse primers.

Reading the germline V gene gives CDR1 SGHRS and CDR2 YFSETQ. The CDR3, cysteine through phenylalanine, is 12 amino acids long. The sequence is cut down to CDR3 DNA, 36 bases in frame from base 1. Trimming at the junction amounts to 0 bases on V and 8 bases on J, and the germline ends lie 6 bases apart. General study outcomes and caveats: Compared with normal scalp, lesional scalp had higher clonality and more expanded CD8+ clones, particularly in alopecia totalis/universalis, a pattern that suggests antigenic drive. TCR sequences shared between patients were less clear than in mice, possibly partly because of HLA diversity in the patient population. Scalp TCR repertoire analysis is complicated because resident alphabeta T cells in normal human skin are also sequenced, whereas mouse skin is dominated by gammadelta T cells.

The method behind the library was the immunoSEQ multiplex PCR assay. For TCR sequencing, RNA was extracted from every sample and reverse transcribed into cDNA to serve as template. First-strand cDNA was synthesized with SuperScript III using a 2:1 mix of oligo-dT and random hexamers. Amplification bias was assessed with a synthetic immune receptor repertoire, and residual bias was removed computationally. The authors' analysis ran thus. Raw reads were preprocessed for error removal, and CDR3 was defined according to IMGT conventions as running from the conserved cysteine to phenylalanine. Clonality was computed by normalizing Shannon entropy by log2 of the number of productive unique TCRs and subtracting the result from 1. Whether each scalp clone was CD4 or CD8 was inferred by checking scalp TCRbeta sequences against the CD4 and CD8 repertoires from sorted blood. Drawn from immuneACCESS, this table holds only the in-frame rearrangements with V and J called that TCRdb kept. Clones are partly lost; checked studies trace under half to an unresolved V gene and leave the rest unexplained. Clone size and the V and J calls come from that table; the DNA yielded D and trimming. Within this sample are fewer than 200,000 clones, with 59% of them counted one time only. Under 15% of the sample is taken by the ten largest.

This TCR came from a human donor with alopecia areata. The chain is encoded by TRBV5-1 joined to TRBJ2-1, with no confidently assigned D gene. The sample consisted of CD4+ T cells sorted from blood, taken at week 0. CDR3 sequence: CASSLAAYEQFF. The nucleotides are TGCGCCAGCAGCTTGGCAGCGTATGAGCAGTTCTTC.